This entry describes one TCR beta chain. These data are taken from a study of control samples from healthy donors and cancer patients. Sequencing used immunoSEQ multiplex PCR; TCRdb keeps in-frame clones, though not all of them. The sample has roughly 140,000 clones, around 90% seen once. This CDR3 is 14 amino acids long. CDR1 and CDR2 (germline): SGHNT, YENEEA. Trimming at V came to 5 bases and at J to 4 bases, leaving 4 bases not matched to a gene. V and J are TRBV11-3 and TRBJ2-3; TRBD2 aligns across 9 bases. The sequenced sample consisted of blood. The TCR comes from a man aged 25-45 years in good health. The CDR3 region has the DNA TGTGCCAGCAGCCGGCGGGAGGGGGCAGATACGCAGTATTTT. It specifies CASSRREGADTQYF. Supplemented by reference TRBV11-3 and TRBJ2-3, the full variable domain reads EAGVVQSPRYKIIEKKQPVAFWCNPISGHNTLYWYLQNLGQGPELLIRYENEEAVDDSQLPKDRFSAERLKGVDSTLKIQPAELGDSAVYLCASSRREGADTQYFGPGTRLTVL.